This T cell receptor (beta chain) originates from a study of T cell clonality in common variable immunodeficiency. Trimming stripped 5 bases from V and 4 bases from J, with 18 bases between. This CDR3 is built from 15 residues. Germline V gene lookup returns CDR1 DFQATT and CDR2 SNEGSKA (reference sequence). There are many counts of this clone. The read is 3 residues too short to cover the CDR3 end, so that end is filled in from the germline J gene. Distinct nucleotide sequences in the sample also encode this CDR3. Generated by immunoSEQ multiplex PCR, the TCRdb table keeps only in-frame clones and is missing some. This sample has more than 65,000 clones and no singletons, with about 0.8% in the ten largest.

The rearrangement joins TRBV20-1 to TRBJ1-5; D gene uncertain. The sample consisted of peripheral blood mononuclear cells. The receptor's source is a person between 18 and 75 years old in good health. CDR3 loop: CSARPRGGWNQPQHF. The DNA read from the CDR3 is TGCAGTGCTCGACCGCGGGGAGGGTGGAATCAGCCC.